This T cell receptor beta chain comes out of a study of blood T cell repertoires in COVID-19 (dated by TCRdb to the early 2020s). Context from the whole study: Samples from collaborators originated in the United States, Italy and Spain and spanned both the acute and convalescent phases of COVID-19. The sample metadata nearly always contained a de-identified subject ID, COVID-19 status, age in years and sex. Samples were obtained from the ongoing ImmuneRACE study (first 160 participants) and from roughly 1,300 subjects provided by 6 global collaborators. Where HLA class I and class II types were available, the types were taken from metadata supplied by the sample provider, not from assay-based typing. Subjects who had been exposed to COVID-19, were actively infected with it, or had recovered from it provided the deeply sampled blood TCRbeta repertoires that made up the dataset. The repertoires were released in a freely available public database meant as a resource for research on the immune response to SARS-CoV-2. The material from the prospective study consisted of cDNA or gDNA derived from T cells, B-cell-depleted T cells, or PBMCs.

In the prospective study, participants were about 18 to 90 years old, resided in 24 geographic areas of the United States, and were enrolled through a virtual design. To assign participants to cohorts, the prospective study relied on clinical history that participants themselves reported in a screening survey and a study questionnaire. Exposed participants had been in contact, within 2 weeks of entering the study, with a person who had a PCR-confirmed or clinician-diagnosed case of COVID-19. In the prospective study, mobile phlebotomists collected whole blood, serum and a nasopharyngeal or oropharyngeal swab from each participant. Over an approximately 2-month period, participants in the prospective study had the option of providing additional blood draws and questionnaires. Prospective study blood samples were shipped either frozen or at room temperature before DNA extraction. Worth noting for this clone: Its binding antigen is unknown. Per-base quality was not reported, and no clone a single base away is much larger than it.

TCRbeta CDR3 regions were amplified from genomic DNA using the immunoSEQ Assay, a bias-controlled multiplex PCR. Per the authors' processing: Nucleated cell counts per sample were estimated from amplification of reference gene primers within the assay. To quantify the absolute abundance of each unique TCRbeta CDR3 rearrangement, sequence reads were collapsed and filtered. For each sample, productive Simpson clonality was calculated as the square root of Simpson's diversity index over productive rearrangements. Sourced from immuneACCESS, this table was stored by TCRdb with only in-frame sequences that have V and J called. A share of the clones is absent; for the studies checked, an unresolved V gene accounts for under half, and the remainder has no known explanation. That table is the source of V, J and clone size, and D and trimming were worked out from the DNA. In all, the sample holds about 220,000 clones, and roughly 85% of those were seen once. Around 3.5% of the sample is taken by the ten largest.

The study at large found these results: Clinical and demographic metadata were provided uncurated, with the amount varying by source and participant.

Trimmed from V: 5 bases; trimmed from J: 7 bases; junction bases lacking a gene match: 3. CDR3 length: 13 amino acids, cysteine to phenylalanine. Of the read, only the CDR3 DNA is kept; its 39 bases are in frame from base 1. The clonotype comes from a middle-aged woman who had been exposed to COVID-19. Sequencing was carried out using PBMCs or T cells enriched from blood (not recorded which). The chain is encoded by TRBV12-3 or TRBV12-4 joined to TRBJ1-3; 9 of the junction bases match TRBD1. The CDR3 in this case is CASSPGTGNTIYF. In nucleotide form, the sequence is TGTGCCAGCAGTCCTGGGACAGGGAACACCATATATTTT.